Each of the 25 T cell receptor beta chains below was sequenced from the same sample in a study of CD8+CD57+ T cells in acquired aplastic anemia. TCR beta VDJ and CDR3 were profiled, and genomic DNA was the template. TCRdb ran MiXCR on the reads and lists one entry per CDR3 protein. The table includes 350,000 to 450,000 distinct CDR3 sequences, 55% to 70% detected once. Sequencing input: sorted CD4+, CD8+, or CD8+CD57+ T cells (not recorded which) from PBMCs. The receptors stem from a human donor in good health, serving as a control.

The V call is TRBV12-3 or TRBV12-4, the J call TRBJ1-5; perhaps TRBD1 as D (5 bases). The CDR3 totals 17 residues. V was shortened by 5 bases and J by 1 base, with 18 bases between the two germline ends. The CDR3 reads CASSLPPDWGSNQPQHF. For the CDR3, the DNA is TGTGCCAGCAGTCTCCCTCCTGACTGGGGGAGCAATCAGCCCCAGCATTTT.

The chain's CDR3 is CASSHSVGAEQYLHF. DNA for the CDR3: TGTGCCAGCAGCCACTCTGTCGGGGCTGAGCAGTACCTGCATTTT. J is TRBJ1-5 and V is TRBV2; weak D call: TRBD1 (5 bases). Trimming cost V 6 bases and J 15 bases, with 27 bases left between them. Germline V gene sequence: CDR1 SNHLY, CDR2 FYNNEI. There are 15 residues in the CDR3.

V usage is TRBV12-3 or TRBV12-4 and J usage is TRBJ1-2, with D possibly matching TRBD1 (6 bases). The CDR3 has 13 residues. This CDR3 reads CASGGPGGQGYTF. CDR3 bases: TGTGCTAGCGGTGGACCCGGGGGGCAAGGCTACACCTTC.

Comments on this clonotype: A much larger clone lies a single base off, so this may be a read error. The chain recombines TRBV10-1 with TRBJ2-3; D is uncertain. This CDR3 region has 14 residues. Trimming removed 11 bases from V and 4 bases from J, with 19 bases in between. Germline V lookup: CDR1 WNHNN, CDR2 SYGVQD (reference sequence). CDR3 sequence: CAGNDLEGPDTQYF. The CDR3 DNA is TGCGCCGGCAATGATCTCGAAGGGCCAGATACGCAGTATTTT.

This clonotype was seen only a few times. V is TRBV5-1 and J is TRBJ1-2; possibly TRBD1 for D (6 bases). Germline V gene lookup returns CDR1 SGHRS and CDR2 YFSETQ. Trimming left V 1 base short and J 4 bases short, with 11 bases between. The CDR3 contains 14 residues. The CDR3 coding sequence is TGCGCCAGCAGCTTGACAGGGTACTCCTATGGCTACACCTTC. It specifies CASSLTGYSYGYTF. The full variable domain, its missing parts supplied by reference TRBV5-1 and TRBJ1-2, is KAGVTQTPRYLIKTRGQQVTLSCSPISGHRSVSWYQQTPGQGLQFLFEYFSETQRNKGNFPGRFSGRQFSNSRSEMNVSTLELGDSALYLCASSLTGYSYGYTFGSGTRLTVV.

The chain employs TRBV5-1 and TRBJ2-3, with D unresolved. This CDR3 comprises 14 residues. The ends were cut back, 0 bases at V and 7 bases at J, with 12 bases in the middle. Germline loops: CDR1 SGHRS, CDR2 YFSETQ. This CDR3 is CASSLAADSNTQYF. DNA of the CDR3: TGCGCCAGCAGCTTGGCGGCAGATTCCAATACGCAGTATTTT.

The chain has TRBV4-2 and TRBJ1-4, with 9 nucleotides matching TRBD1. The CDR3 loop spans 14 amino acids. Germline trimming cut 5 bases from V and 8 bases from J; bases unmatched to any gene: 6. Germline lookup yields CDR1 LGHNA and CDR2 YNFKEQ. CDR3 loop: CASSLLDRGEKLFF. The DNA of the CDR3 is TGTGCCAGCAGCTTATTGGACAGGGGAGAAAAACTGTTTTTT.

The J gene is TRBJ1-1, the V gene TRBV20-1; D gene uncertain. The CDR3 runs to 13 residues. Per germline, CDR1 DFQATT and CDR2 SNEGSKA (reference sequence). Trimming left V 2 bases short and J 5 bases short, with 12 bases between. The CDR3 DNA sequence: TGCAGTGCTAGATTTGGTCGAAGGACTGAAGCTTTCTTT. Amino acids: CSARFGRRTEAFF.

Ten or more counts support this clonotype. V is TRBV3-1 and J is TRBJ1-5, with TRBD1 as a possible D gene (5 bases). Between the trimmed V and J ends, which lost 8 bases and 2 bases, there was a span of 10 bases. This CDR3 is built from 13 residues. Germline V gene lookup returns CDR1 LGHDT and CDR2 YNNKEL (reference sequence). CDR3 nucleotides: TGTGCCAGCGGCAGGGTTGGCAATCAGCCCCAGCATTTT. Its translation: CASGRVGNQPQHF.

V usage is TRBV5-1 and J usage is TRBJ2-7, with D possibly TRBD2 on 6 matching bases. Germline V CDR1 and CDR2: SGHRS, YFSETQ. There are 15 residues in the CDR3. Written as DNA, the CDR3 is TGTGCCAGCAGTCCTGAGACAGCCCGGGGGTACGAGCAGTACGTC. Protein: CASSPETARGYEQYV.

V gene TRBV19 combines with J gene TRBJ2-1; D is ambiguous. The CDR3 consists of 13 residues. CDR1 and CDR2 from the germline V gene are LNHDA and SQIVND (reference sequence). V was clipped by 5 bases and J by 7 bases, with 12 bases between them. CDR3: CASSVRDINEQFF. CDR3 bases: TGTGCCAGTAGTGTACGAGATATAAATGAGCAGTTCTTC.

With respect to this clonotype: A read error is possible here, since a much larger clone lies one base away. CDR3 DNA sequence: TGTGCCAGCACTCGCCGAGGGACAGGTGGAGCTTTCTTT. Translation: CASTRRGTGGAFF. J is TRBJ1-1 and V is TRBV12-3 or TRBV12-4; 8 bases agree with TRBD1. The CDR3 sequence is 13 residues long. With V trimmed by 7 bases and J by 10 bases, 11 bases remained unmatched.

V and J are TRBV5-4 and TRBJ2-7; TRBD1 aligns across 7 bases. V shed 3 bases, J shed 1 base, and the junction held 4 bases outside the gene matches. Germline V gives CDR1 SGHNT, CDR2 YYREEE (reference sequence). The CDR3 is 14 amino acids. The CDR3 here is CASSWGTVSYEQYF. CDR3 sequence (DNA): TGTGCCAGCAGCTGGGGGACAGTTTCCTACGAGCAGTACTTC.

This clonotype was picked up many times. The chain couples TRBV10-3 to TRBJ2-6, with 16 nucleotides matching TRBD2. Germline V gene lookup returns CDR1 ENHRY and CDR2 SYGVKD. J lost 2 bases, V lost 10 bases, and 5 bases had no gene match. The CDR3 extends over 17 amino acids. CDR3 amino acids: CASGTSGGGAGANVLTF. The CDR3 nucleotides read TGTGCCAGCGGGACTAGCGGGGGGGGGGCTGGGGCCAACGTCCTGACTTTC.

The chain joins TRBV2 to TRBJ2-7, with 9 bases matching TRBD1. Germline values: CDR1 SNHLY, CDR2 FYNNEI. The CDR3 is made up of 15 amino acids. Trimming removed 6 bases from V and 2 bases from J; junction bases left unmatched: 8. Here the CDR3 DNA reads TGTGCCAGCAGCTCTACAGGGACAGGGACCTACGAGCAGTACTTC. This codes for CASSSTGTGTYEQYF. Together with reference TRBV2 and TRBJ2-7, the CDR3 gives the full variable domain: EPEVTQTPSHQVTQMGQEVILRCVPISNHLYFYWYRQILGQKVEFLVSFYNNEISEKSEIFDDQFSVERPDGSNFTLKIRSTKLEDSAMYFCASSSTGTGTYEQYFGPGTRLTVT.

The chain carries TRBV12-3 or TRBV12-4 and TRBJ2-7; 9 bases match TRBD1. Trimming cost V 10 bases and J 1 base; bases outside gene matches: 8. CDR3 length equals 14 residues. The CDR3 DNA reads TGTGCCACCCGGACGGACAGGGGATCCTACGAGCAGTACTTC. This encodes CATRTDRGSYEQYF.

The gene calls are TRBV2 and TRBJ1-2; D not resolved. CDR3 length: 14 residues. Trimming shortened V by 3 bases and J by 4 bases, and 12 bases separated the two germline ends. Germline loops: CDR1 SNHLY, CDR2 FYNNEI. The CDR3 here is CASSEEIRVYGYTF. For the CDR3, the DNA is TGTGCCAGCAGTGAGGAGATTCGGGTCTATGGCTACACCTTC.

The CDR3 sequence is CASSSRAGEDTQYF. CDR3 bases: TGTGCCAGCAGCTCGCGGGCAGGGGAAGATACGCAGTATTTT. This chain links TRBV2 with TRBJ2-3; weak D call: TRBD1 (6 bases). Germline V lookup: CDR1 SNHLY, CDR2 FYNNEI. Trimming pared 6 bases from V and 5 bases from J, leaving 15 bases between. This CDR3 contains 14 residues.

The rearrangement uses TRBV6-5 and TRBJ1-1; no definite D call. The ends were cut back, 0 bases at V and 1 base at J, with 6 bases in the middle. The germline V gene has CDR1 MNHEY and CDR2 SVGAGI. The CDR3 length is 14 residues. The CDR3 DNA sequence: TGTGCCAGCAGTTACTCCTCAGAGAACACTGAAGCTTTCTTT. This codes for CASSYSSENTEAFF.

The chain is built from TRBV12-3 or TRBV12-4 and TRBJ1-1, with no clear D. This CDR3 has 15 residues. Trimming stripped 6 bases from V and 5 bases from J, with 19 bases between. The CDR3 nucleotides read TGTGCCAGCAGGGGATATAAGGGAATCGAGACTGAAGCTTTCTTT. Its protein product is CASRGYKGIETEAFF.

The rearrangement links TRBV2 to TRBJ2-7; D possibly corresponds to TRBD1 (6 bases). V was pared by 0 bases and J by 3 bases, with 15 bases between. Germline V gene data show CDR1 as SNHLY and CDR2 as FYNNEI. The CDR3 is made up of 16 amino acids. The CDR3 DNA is TGTGCCAGCAGTGAAGCGGGGGCGGACTTTCTCTACGAGCAGTACTTC. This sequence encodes CASSEAGADFLYEQYF.

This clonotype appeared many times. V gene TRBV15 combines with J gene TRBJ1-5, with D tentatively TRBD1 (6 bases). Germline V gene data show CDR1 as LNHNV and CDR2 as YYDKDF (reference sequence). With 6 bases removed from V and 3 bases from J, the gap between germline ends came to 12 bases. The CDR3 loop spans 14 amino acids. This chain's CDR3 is CATSLGQINQPQHF. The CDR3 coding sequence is TGTGCCACCAGTTTAGGACAGATCAATCAGCCCCAGCATTTT.

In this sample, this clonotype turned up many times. In DNA, the CDR3 is TGCGCCAGCAGCAGACGGGACAGCCAAGAGACCCAGTACTTC. Its protein is CASSRRDSQETQYF. This chain connects TRBV5-1 to TRBJ2-5; 7 nucleotides match TRBD1. Germline V CDR1 and CDR2: SGHRS, YFSETQ. The length of the CDR3 is 14 residues. V was pared by 4 bases and J by 1 base, with 4 bases of the junction left unmatched.

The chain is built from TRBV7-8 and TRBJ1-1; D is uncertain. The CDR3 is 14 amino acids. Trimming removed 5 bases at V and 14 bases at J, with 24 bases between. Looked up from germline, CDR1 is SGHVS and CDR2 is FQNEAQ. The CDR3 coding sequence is TGTGCCAGCAGCCCGGAGGCAGAACGGAATGAAGAGTTCTTT. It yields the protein CASSPEAERNEEFF.

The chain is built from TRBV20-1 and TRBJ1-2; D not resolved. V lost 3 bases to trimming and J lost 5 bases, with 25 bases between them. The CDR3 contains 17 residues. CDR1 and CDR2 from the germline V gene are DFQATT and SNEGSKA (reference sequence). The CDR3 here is CSARPPGLAADIYGYTF. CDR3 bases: TGCAGTGCTAGGCCCCCGGGCCTCGCTGCCGATATATATGGCTACACCTTC.